The rows below give T cell receptor beta chains drawn from one sample of a study of neoadjuvant nivolumab and ipilimumab in lung cancer. TCRdb's table, derived via immunoSEQ multiplex PCR, lists solely in-frame clones and lacks some. Among 8,500 to 10,000 clones listed, about 74% were seen once. The material sequenced was tumor tissue, taken after neoadjuvant nivolumab, alone or with ipilimumab, at or shortly before surgery. The origin of the receptors is an adult with non-small cell lung cancer. Some clones in this sample may be carry-over from other donors' samples. Each CDR3 is given with its conserved first and last residue. D genes are given only for firm matches. Size is omitted from some rows. Given values are once, few, many or a class for expanded clones.

V gene,clone size,D gene,J gene,CDR3 protein,CDR3 DNA
TRBV11-2,NA,TRBD2,TRBJ2-5,CASSERGLAQETQYF,TGTGCCAGCAGCGAAAGGGGACTAGCACAAGAGACCCAGTACTTC
TRBV5-6,NA,NA,TRBJ2-2,CASSLFRRATGELFF,TGTGCCAGCAGCTTGTTTAGGAGGGCTACCGGGGAGCTGTTTTTT
TRBV25-1,few,NA,TRBJ2-7,CASSDTYEQYF,TGTGCCAGCAGTGATACCTACGAGCAGTACTTC
TRBV5-1,NA,NA,TRBJ2-2,CASSLETGHTGELFF,TGCGCCAGCAGCTTAGAGACAGGCCACACCGGGGAGCTGTTTTTT
TRBV2,once,NA,TRBJ2-5,CASLGQLQETQYF,TGTGCCAGTTTAGGACAGCTGCAAGAGACCCAGTACTTC
TRBV6-6,NA,NA,TRBJ2-1,CASSGRGRRNEQFF,TGTGCCAGCTCAGGGCGGGGCAGGAGAAATGAGCAGTTCTTC
TRBV5-4,NA,NA,TRBJ1-2,CASSGRGADSYGYTF,TGTGCCAGCAGCGGACGAGGGGCGGATTCCTATGGCTACACCTTC
TRBV29-1,few,NA,TRBJ2-7,CSVLVGRSYEQYF,TGCAGCGTTTTGGTTGGCAGATCCTACGAGCAGTACTTC
TRBV11-3,NA,TRBD1,TRBJ1-4,CASSSSWGQTTNEKLFF,TGTGCCAGCAGCTCCTCCTGGGGACAGACAACTAATGAAAAACTGTTTTTT
TRBV19,once,NA,TRBJ1-1,CASSTDGLENTEAFF,TGTGCCAGTAGTACCGATGGACTGGAGAACACTGAAGCTTTCTTT
TRBV7-9,NA,NA,TRBJ2-1,CASSRSSDEQFF,TGTGCCAGCAGCCGATCTAGCGATGAGCAGTTCTTC
TRBV11-2,NA,NA,TRBJ2-7,CASSSLQGGTYEQYF,TGTGCCAGCAGCTCCCTACAGGGGGGGACCTACGAGCAGTACTTC
TRBV30,NA,TRBD2,TRBJ2-7,CAWSGGLAGAGEQYF,TGTGCCTGGAGTGGAGGACTAGCGGGAGCCGGCGAGCAGTACTTC
TRBV27,once,NA,TRBJ2-5,CASSLRGSPETQYF,TGTGCCAGCAGTTTAAGGGGATCCCCGGAGACCCAGTACTTC
TRBV5-1,NA,NA,TRBJ2-3,CASSHGGGPVTDTQYF,TGCGCCAGCAGCCATGGAGGGGGGCCGGTAACAGATACGCAGTATTTT
TRBV7-9,NA,NA,TRBJ2-7,CASSFGSYEQYF,TGTGCCAGCAGCTTTGGCTCCTACGAGCAGTACTTC
TRBV5-1,NA,NA,TRBJ1-1,CASRDSTNTEAFF,TGCGCCAGCAGAGACAGTACGAACACTGAAGCTTTCTTT
TRBV5-1,NA,TRBD1,TRBJ2-2,CASSFGDRGNTGELFF,TGCGCCAGCAGCTTCGGGGACAGGGGGAACACCGGGGAGCTGTTTTTT
TRBV19,NA,NA,TRBJ2-1,CASSISKANNEQFF,TGTGCCAGTAGTATTTCAAAAGCGAACAATGAGCAGTTCTTC
TRBV7-2,NA,NA,TRBJ1-2,CASSLWTFYGYTF,TGTGCCAGCAGCTTATGGACCTTCTATGGCTACACCTTC
TRBV6-5,NA,TRBD2,TRBJ2-2,CASSSGRNTGELFF,TGTGCCAGCAGTAGCGGGAGGAACACCGGGGAGCTGTTTTTT
TRBV6-5,NA,NA,TRBJ1-1,CASSYGTGTEAFF,TGTGCCAGCAGTTACGGAACGGGGACTGAAGCTTTCTTT
TRBV5-1,NA,TRBD1,TRBJ1-2,CASSFNRGDYGYTF,TGCGCCAGCAGTTTCAACAGGGGTGACTATGGCTACACCTTC
TRBV7-3,NA,NA,TRBJ2-1,CASSLRLGGDEQFF,TGTGCCAGCAGCTTAAGATTGGGGGGCGATGAGCAGTTCTTC
TRBV7-2,few,TRBD1,TRBJ2-7,CASSVGQAYEQYF,TGTGCCAGCAGCGTCGGACAGGCCTACGAGCAGTACTTC
TRBV2,NA,NA,TRBJ2-2,CASSEAGSTTGELFF,TGTGCCAGCAGTGAAGCGGGATCAACCACCGGGGAGCTGTTTTTT
TRBV5-1,NA,TRBD2,TRBJ2-7,CASSLGTSGRATYEQYF,TGCGCCAGCAGCCTCGGGACTAGCGGGAGGGCCACCTACGAGCAGTACTTC
TRBV25-1,few,NA,TRBJ2-7,CASGQFSYEQYF,TGTGCCAGCGGACAGTTCTCCTACGAGCAGTACTTC
TRBV11-2,NA,NA,TRBJ2-7,CASSLEYEQYF,TGTGCCAGCAGCTTAGAGTACGAGCAGTACTTC
TRBV5-1,NA,NA,TRBJ2-7,CASIGPGASEQYF,TGCGCCAGCATCGGCCCGGGGGCGAGCGAGCAGTACTTC
TRBV9,NA,TRBD1,TRBJ2-7,CASSPGTGDRSYEQYF,TGTGCCAGCAGCCCCGGTACAGGGGACAGATCCTACGAGCAGTACTTC
TRBV5-1,NA,NA,TRBJ2-7,CASSPPGLDEQYF,TGCGCCAGCAGCCCCCCGGGGTTGGACGAGCAGTACTTC
TRBV7-9,NA,NA,TRBJ1-1,CASSLRGDTEAFF,TGTGCCAGCAGCTTAAGGGGAGACACTGAAGCTTTCTTT
TRBV29-1,NA,NA,TRBJ2-3,CSVDGLSTDTQYF,TGCAGCGTTGATGGACTTAGCACAGATACGCAGTATTTT
TRBV5-5,NA,TRBD2,TRBJ2-2,CASSQIEGLGSGELFF,TGTGCCAGCAGCCAAATTGAGGGACTAGGGTCCGGGGAGCTGTTTTTT
TRBV11-2,NA,NA,TRBJ2-2,CASSLGLMNTGELFF,TGTGCCAGCAGCCTGGGACTCATGAACACCGGGGAGCTGTTTTTT
TRBV5-1,NA,TRBD2,TRBJ2-2,CASRGLAGAGELFF,TGCGCCAGCAGGGGACTAGCGGGGGCCGGGGAGCTGTTTTTT
TRBV28,NA,NA,TRBJ2-7,CASRPGTPSYEQYF,TGTGCCAGCCGACCGGGGACCCCCTCCTACGAGCAGTACTTC
TRBV6-6,NA,NA,TRBJ2-5,CASSYTGALVRETQYF,TGTGCCAGCAGTTATACCGGGGCGCTTGTAAGAGAGACCCAGTACTTC
TRBV5-3,NA,NA,TRBJ2-4,CAAGWAKNIQYF,TGTGCCGCCGGATGGGCCAAAAACATTCAGTACTTC
TRBV4-1,NA,TRBD1,TRBJ1-5,CASSQDWGQAGASNQPQHF,TGCGCCAGCAGCCAAGATTGGGGACAGGCGGGGGCCTCCAATCAGCCCCAGCATTTT
TRBV7-6,few,TRBD1,TRBJ1-1,CASSLGGGPGTEAFF,TGTGCCAGCAGCTTAGGAGGGGGCCCAGGCACTGAAGCTTTCTTT